This TCR beta chain was sequenced during a study of T cells in Graves' hyperthyroidism and ophthalmopathy. Concerning this clonotype: No antigen is known for it.

General study results and limits: Researchers found most expanded thyroid clonotypes above 0.001 in blood as well.

Amplified regions were TCR beta CDR3 sequences from RNA transcripts. TCR CDR3 underwent first-round RT-PCR with the HTBI primer set. A single record per CDR3 protein comes from TCRdb applying MiXCR to the multiplex PCR reads. This table has about 360,000 distinct CDR3 sequences, 19% appearing once. What was sequenced was blood. The TCR originated in a woman aged 18-29 years with Graves' hyperthyroidism.

The CDR3 region is CASSMVVRTGELFF. In DNA, the CDR3 is TGTGCCAGTAGTATGGTGGTGCGCACCGGGGAGCTGTTTTTT. The chain combines TRBV19 with TRBJ2-2; no clear D. The germline CDR1 and CDR2 sequences are LNHDA and SQIVND (reference sequence). Deletions cut 3 bases from V and 4 bases from J, with 9 bases between. This CDR3 comprises 14 residues. Full variable domain (remainder filled in from reference TRBV19 and TRBJ2-2): DGGITQSPKYLFRKEGQNVTLSCEQNLNHDAMYWYRQDPGQGLRLIYYSQIVNDFQKGDIAEGYSVSREKKESFPLTVTSAQKNPTAFYLCASSMVVRTGELFFGEGSRLTVL.